The 13 T cell receptor beta chains below were found in one sample sequenced in a study of blood T cells in healthy people across ages. Next came a second PCR, run for about 7 to 12 cycles, which used a sample-barcoded 5' primer along with a J-beta primer mix. One entry per CDR3 protein results from TCRdb running MiXCR on the 5' RACE reads. Among some 800,000 distinct CDR3 sequences listed, 20% to 30% were seen once. These data were also reused for a study on T cells of mothers and their children.

The sample taken for sequencing was blood. These receptors all stem from a boy younger than 18 in good health.

The genes are TRBV20-1 and TRBJ2-7; tentative D call: TRBD1 (7 bases). With 6 bases removed from V and 5 bases from J, the gap between germline ends came to 20 bases. The germline gives CDR1 DFQATT, CDR2 SNEGSKA (reference sequence). The CDR3 covers 14 residues. CDR3 coding DNA: TGCAGTGCGGAGGGACAGACAGATCCCCACGAGCAGTACTTC. This sequence encodes CSAEGQTDPHEQYF.

This clonotype appeared a few times. A read error may produce the germline difference seen at one junction end. The V call is TRBV7-9, the J call TRBJ2-5, with TRBD2 matching 10 bases. From germline, CDR1 is SEHNR and CDR2 FQNEAQ (reference sequence). The CDR3 length is 16 residues. The CDR3, as DNA: TGTGCCAGCAGCCTCCGGGGACTAGCGTACCAGGAGACCCAGTACTTC. Its translation: CASSLRGLAYQETQYF.

The chain is built from TRBV3-1 and TRBJ2-7; the match to TRBD1 covers 8 bases. The length of the CDR3 is 13 residues. V gave up 5 bases and J gave up 5 bases; unmatched junction bases: 5. Germline V gene data show CDR1 as LGHDT and CDR2 as YNNKEL (reference sequence). CDR3 region: CASSWTGPNEQYF. The CDR3 DNA reads TGTGCCAGCAGCTGGACAGGGCCGAACGAGCAGTACTTC.

This clonotype was seen a handful of times. This chain links TRBV9 with TRBJ2-2; D tentatively reads TRBD1 or TRBD2 (5 bases each). Germline V gene data show CDR1 as SGDLS and CDR2 as YYNGEE. Trimming removed 1 base at V and 0 bases at J, with 13 bases between. The CDR3 is 17 residues long. The CDR3 spells CASSVTSGTTNTGELFF. DNA for the CDR3: TGTGCCAGCAGCGTAACTTCAGGGACGACGAACACCGGGGAGCTGTTTTTT.

Many counts were recorded for this clonotype. J is TRBJ2-3 and V is TRBV4-3, with D tentatively TRBD1 or TRBD2 (5 bases each). Germline CDR1 LGHNA, CDR2 YSLEER. The CDR3 is 14 residues long. Trimming pared 0 bases from V and 1 base from J, leaving 5 bases between. The CDR3 spells CASSQEGGTDTQYF. CDR3 DNA: TGCGCCAGCAGCCAAGAGGGGGGCACAGATACGCAGTATTTT.

This sequence joins TRBV20-1 and TRBJ1-2, with a weak D call TRBD1 (5 bases). CDR1 is DFQATT and CDR2 is SNEGSKA in the germline V gene (reference sequence). The V gene lost 1 base and the J gene lost 1 base, with 10 bases spanning the gap. This CDR3 contains 14 residues. The chain's CDR3 is CSARGGDVNYGYTF. As DNA, the CDR3 is TGCAGTGCTAGAGGAGGGGACGTTAACTATGGCTACACCTTC.

The chain couples TRBV10-3 to TRBJ2-1; TRBD1 agrees at 10 bases. The trim removed 6 bases at V and 5 bases at J, leaving 7 bases unmatched. The CDR3 runs to 15 residues. Germline CDR1 and CDR2: ENHRY and SYGVKD. DNA for the CDR3: TGTGCCATCAGAGTTGGGACAGGGGAGAACAATGAGCAGTTCTTC. Its translation is CAIRVGTGENNEQFF.

V is TRBV5-1 and J is TRBJ2-5; weak D call: TRBD1 (5 bases). In germline, CDR1 is SGHRS, CDR2 YFSETQ. The ends were cut back, 3 bases at V and 2 bases at J, with 17 bases in the middle. The CDR3 loop spans 16 amino acids. CDR3 amino acids: CASSSGILALQETQYF. In DNA form, the CDR3 reads TGCGCCAGCAGCTCAGGGATCCTGGCCCTACAAGAGACCCAGTACTTC.

The CDR3 DNA follows: TGTGCCAGCAGAGAGGGACAGAGGGGGATGAACACTGAAGCTTTCTTT. Translating it yields CASREGQRGMNTEAFF. This chain links TRBV6-5 with TRBJ1-1, with 7 bases matching TRBD1. Germline CDR1 MNHEY, CDR2 SVGAGI. This CDR3 contains 16 residues. The V and J ends lost 6 bases and 0 bases, in that order; junction bases with no gene match: 10.

The chain links TRBV7-3 to TRBJ1-6; D may be TRBD1 (5 bases). The germline CDR1 and CDR2 sequences are SGHTA and FQGTGA. Trimming took 5 bases from V and 5 from J, leaving 10 bases between them. This CDR3 comprises 14 residues. CDR3 residues: CASSPDINNSPLHF. The CDR3 bases are TGTGCCAGCAGCCCGGACATTAATAATTCACCCCTCCACTTT.

The rearrangement links TRBV6-5 to TRBJ2-7, with D perhaps matching TRBD1 (6 bases). V was cut by 5 bases and J by 6 bases, with 17 bases left in between. The CDR3 covers 14 residues. Germline V lookup: CDR1 MNHEY, CDR2 SVGAGI. The CDR3 is CASSNDRSPSEQYF. As DNA, the CDR3 is TGTGCCAGCAGTAACGACAGGTCCCCCTCCGAGCAGTACTTC.

The chain employs TRBV21-1 and TRBJ2-5; TRBD2 is the table's D call and was not checked against the DNA. TRBV21-1 is designated a pseudogene. The CDR3 consists of 16 residues. Here the CDR3 DNA reads TGTGCCAGCAGCGAAAGGCTGGGACTAGCCGGAGAGACCCAGTACTTC. Its protein is CASSERLGLAGETQYF.

In this sample, this clonotype turned up a few times. The chain couples TRBV27 to TRBJ2-5, with TRBD1 matching over 9 bases. This CDR3 has 16 amino acids. From germline, CDR1 is MNHEY and CDR2 SMNVEV (reference sequence). After removal of 4 bases from V and 2 bases from J, the junction contained 8 bases not matched to a gene. CDR3 nucleotide sequence: TGTGCCAGCAGTTCCCAGATTGACAGGGGGCAAGAGACCCAGTACTTC. This codes for CASSSQIDRGQETQYF.